These 20 T cell receptor beta chains originate from one sample sequenced in a study of response to subunit inactivated influenza vaccine. MiXCR was run by TCRdb on the RT-PCR reads, yielding one entry per CDR3 protein. The top ten hold 7.5% to 10% of the sample, which has hundreds of thousands of distinct CDR3 sequences, about 12% seen once. Sequenced here: non-naive T cells sorted from PBMCs, sampled 14 days before vaccination. Receptors originate from a middle-aged man who received an inactivated influenza vaccine.

The V call is TRBV7-3, the J call TRBJ2-1; D perhaps matches TRBD2 (5 bases). The ends were cut back, 5 bases at V and 6 bases at J, with 17 bases in the middle. CDR3 size: 15 residues. Germline V gene data show CDR1 as SGHTA and CDR2 as FQGTGA. CDR3 sequence: CASSNRTRAVNEQFF. The CDR3 DNA is TGTGCCAGCAGCAATCGGACTCGCGCGGTCAATGAGCAGTTCTTC.

This chain uses TRBV7-8 with TRBJ2-7; no reliable D call. CDR1 and CDR2 from the germline V gene are SGHVS and FQNEAQ. V shed 0 bases and J shed 4 bases, with 16 bases lying between them. This CDR3 is built from 16 residues. Here the CDR3 reads CASSLAARTPPYEQYF. As DNA, the CDR3 is TGTGCCAGCAGCTTAGCCGCCCGGACCCCCCCTTACGAGCAGTACTTC.

This clonotype was seen only a few times. J is TRBJ1-1 and V is TRBV5-5; D might be TRBD1 (5 bases). V was pared by 0 bases and J by 5 bases, with 11 bases between. The CDR3 is 14 residues long. CDR1 and CDR2 from the germline V gene are SGHKS and YYEKEE (reference sequence). The CDR3, as DNA: TGTGCCAGCAGCTTGGACCAGGGAGTGACTGAAGCTTTCTTT. Its translation is CASSLDQGVTEAFF.

The rearrangement links TRBV20-1 to TRBJ2-2; possibly TRBD1 or TRBD2 for D (5 bases each). The CDR3 length is 14 residues. V was pared by 6 bases and J by 5 bases, with 16 bases between. CDR1 is DFQATT, CDR2 SNEGSKA, per germline (reference sequence). CDR3 region: CSAEGRARTGELFF. For the CDR3, the DNA is TGCAGTGCCGAGGGCAGGGCGAGAACCGGGGAGCTGTTTTTT.

V is TRBV3-1 and J is TRBJ2-5, with TRBD1 matching over 7 bases. This CDR3 comprises 16 residues. Germline V CDR1 and CDR2: LGHDT, YNNKEL (reference sequence). The trim removed 2 bases at V and 0 bases at J, leaving 6 bases unmatched. The CDR3 region has the DNA TGTGCCAGCAGCCAATCCCTCGGACAGGACCAAGAGACCCAGTACTTC. This encodes CASSQSLGQDQETQYF.

This clonotype was observed a few times. The chain joins TRBV7-2 to TRBJ2-2; D is unclear. Per germline, CDR1 SGHTA and CDR2 FQGNSA. The V gene lost 3 bases and the J gene lost 6 bases, with 8 bases spanning the gap. The CDR3 sequence is 13 residues long. CDR3 amino acids: CASSFRSPGELFF. The CDR3 region has the DNA TGTGCCAGCAGCTTCCGATCGCCCGGGGAGCTGTTTTTT.

This clonotype turned up a few times. The CDR3: CASSYRDGWAEAFF. The CDR3 nucleotides are TGTGCCAGCAGCTACCGGGACGGGTGGGCTGAAGCTTTCTTT. The V call is TRBV7-8, the J call TRBJ1-1; TRBD1 might be the D (5 bases). This CDR3 spans 14 amino acids. Germline assignment: CDR1 SGHVS and CDR2 FQNEAQ. V gave up 4 bases and J gave up 6 bases, with 15 bases separating them.

This clonotype was found many times. This sequence joins TRBV20-1 and TRBJ2-7, with 12 bases aligning to TRBD2. Germline CDR1 and CDR2: DFQATT and SNEGSKA (reference sequence). The V and J ends lost 6 bases and 4 bases, in that order; junction bases with no gene match: 7. The CDR3 runs 14 residues. For the CDR3, the DNA is TGCAGTGCCAAACTAGCGGGAGGACCATACGAGCAGTACTTC. It is translated as CSAKLAGGPYEQYF.

This clonotype was detected only a few times. The V call is TRBV28, the J call TRBJ2-7; maybe TRBD1 (8 bases). CDR3 size: 15 residues. V dropped 5 bases and J dropped 9 bases, with 23 bases sitting between them. From germline, CDR1 is MDHEN and CDR2 SYDVKM. CDR3 protein: CASSRGQGVWGGQYF. The DNA of the CDR3 is TGTGCCAGCAGTCGTGGACAGGGTGTATGGGGGGGGCAGTACTTC.

The chain joins TRBV4-2 to TRBJ2-7, with no clear D. V shed 5 bases and J shed 9 bases, with 17 bases lying between them. Germline loops: CDR1 LGHNA, CDR2 YNFKEQ. This CDR3 spans 13 amino acids. The CDR3 loop reads CASSTGPLCPQYF. The CDR3 nucleotides are TGTGCCAGCAGCACCGGTCCCCTCTGCCCGCAGTACTTC.

This clonotype has just a few counts. This sequence joins TRBV7-8 and TRBJ2-7; D not certain. Trimming cost V 4 bases and J 6 bases, with 13 bases left between them. The CDR3 sequence is 13 residues long. Germline loops: CDR1 SGHVS, CDR2 FQNEAQ. CDR3 in DNA: TGTGCCAGCAGCTACACACGAGAGCTCGAGCAGTACTTC. The encoded protein is CASSYTRELEQYF.

The chain carries TRBV14 and TRBJ2-5; D assignment may be TRBD1 or TRBD2 (5 bases each). Germline V gene sequence: CDR1 SGHDN, CDR2 FVKESK. Between the trimmed V and J ends, which lost 4 bases and 7 bases, there was a span of 13 bases. The CDR3 spans 13 residues. In DNA form, the CDR3 reads TGTGCCAGCAGCCCGGGACCGTCGGGGACCCAGTACTTC. Its translation: CASSPGPSGTQYF.

The gene calls are TRBV25-1 and TRBJ1-1, with D hard to call. The CDR3 is made up of 13 amino acids. V was pared by 2 bases and J by 0 bases, with 4 bases between. Germline assignment: CDR1 MGHDK and CDR2 SYGVNS. This chain's CDR3 is CASSEKLNTEAFF. DNA for the CDR3: TGTGCCAGCAGTGAAAAGTTGAACACTGAAGCTTTCTTT.

The rearrangement links TRBV12-3 or TRBV12-4 to TRBJ2-7, with a possible D match to TRBD2 (5 bases). This CDR3 spans 14 amino acids. Trimming stripped 2 bases from V and 0 bases from J, with 8 bases between. The CDR3 nucleotides are TGTGCCAGCAGTTTATGGAGGAGCTCCTACGAGCAGTACTTC. Its translation: CASSLWRSSYEQYF.

In its sample, this clonotype was seen many times. This chain links TRBV7-9 with TRBJ2-1; the match to TRBD2 covers 13 bases. The germline V gene encodes CDR1 SEHNR and CDR2 FQNEAQ (reference sequence). The V and J ends lost 7 bases and 7 bases, in that order; junction bases with no gene match: 13. The CDR3 is 17 amino acids. CDR3 protein: CASTTLAGGPSRNEQFF. The CDR3 coding sequence is TGTGCCAGCACCACACTAGCGGGGGGGCCTAGTAGGAATGAGCAGTTCTTC.

This chain connects TRBV9 to TRBJ1-1, with D possibly being TRBD1 (6 bases). Germline lookup yields CDR1 SGDLS and CDR2 YYNGEE. The ends were cut back, 0 bases at V and 1 base at J, with 13 bases in the middle. The CDR3 runs 16 residues. CDR3 DNA sequence: TGTGCCAGCAGCGTAGGGGGGGGGCATGCGAACACTGAAGCTTTCTTT. Protein product: CASSVGGGHANTEAFF.

The chain couples TRBV6-1 to TRBJ1-1, with a weak D call TRBD1 (5 bases). The CDR3 totals 14 residues. V lost 4 bases and J 1 base, leaving 10 bases between the germline ends. Looked up from germline, CDR1 is MNHNS and CDR2 is SASEGT. CDR3 nucleotide sequence: TGTGCCAGCAGTGTCCACCAGGGGAACACTGAAGCTTTCTTT. Translating gives CASSVHQGNTEAFF.

The chain has TRBV3-1 and TRBJ1-1; D uncertain. With 2 bases removed from V and 6 bases from J, the gap between germline ends came to 16 bases. The CDR3 has 15 amino acids. In germline, CDR1 is LGHDT, CDR2 YNNKEL (reference sequence). DNA of the CDR3: TGTGCCAGCAGCCAACGTTGGATGAGGGTTGCTGAAGCTTTCTTT. The encoded protein is CASSQRWMRVAEAFF.

The chain links TRBV6-4 to TRBJ1-2; D is uncertain. Trimming cost V 3 bases and J 4 bases, with 9 bases left between them. CDR1 and CDR2 (germline): MRHNA, SNTAGT. The CDR3 consists of 13 residues. The CDR3 DNA follows: TGTGCCAGCAGTGAAGGCGGGTTCTATGGCTACACCTTC. It encodes CASSEGGFYGYTF.

The sample holds a few counts of this clonotype. The DNA for the CDR3 is TGTGCCAGTAGTATCCAGGGTGGCTACACCTTC. Protein sequence: CASSIQGGYTF. The chain couples TRBV19 to TRBJ1-2, with D possibly being TRBD1 (5 bases). The CDR3 covers 11 residues. The V gene's germline CDR1 is LNHDA and CDR2 SQIVND (reference sequence). Trimming took off 3 bases at V and 7 bases at J, with 6 bases between the two ends. Full variable domain (outside the CDR3, taken from reference TRBV19 and TRBJ1-2): DGGITQSPKYLFRKEGQNVTLSCEQNLNHDAMYWYRQDPGQGLRLIYYSQIVNDFQKGDIAEGYSVSREKKESFPLTVTSAQKNPTAFYLCASSIQGGYTFGSGTRLTVV.